Shown below are 10 T cell receptor beta chains from a single sample sequenced in a study of blood T cell repertoires in COVID-19. Sequenced by immunoSEQ multiplex PCR; TCRdb stores in-frame clones only, minus some. The data show nearly 200,000 clones, around 85% seen once. Input material: peripheral blood. The receptors here all came from a man aged 55-75 years with COVID-19, enrolled during active disease.

The J gene is TRBJ2-7, the V gene TRBV10-3; 12 bases fit TRBD2. This CDR3 has 17 amino acids. The trim removed 5 bases at V and 3 bases at J, leaving 11 bases unmatched. Germline CDR1 ENHRY, CDR2 SYGVKD. CDR3 in DNA: TGTGCCATCAGTAAACTCCGACTAGCGGGAGCCGTCTACGAGCAGTACTTC. This sequence encodes CAISKLRLAGAVYEQYF.

The V gene is TRBV3-1 (or the pseudogene TRBV3-2), the J gene TRBJ2-7; D possibly corresponds to TRBD1 (6 bases). The V end lost 4 bases, the J end lost 1 base, and 11 bases lay between the germline ends. CDR3 length equals 14 residues. CDR1 and CDR2 from the germline V gene are LGHDT and YNNKEL (reference sequence). Here the CDR3 DNA reads TGTGCCAGCAGCCTTTGGACAGAATCCTACGAGCAGTACTTC. The encoded protein is CASSLWTESYEQYF.

The chain carries TRBV13 and TRBJ2-3; D perhaps matches TRBD2 (6 bases). The V and J ends lost 4 bases and 4 bases respectively, with 15 bases between them. Germline-derived CDR1 and CDR2 are PRHDT and FYEKMQ (reference sequence). The CDR3 covers 15 residues. In DNA form, the CDR3 reads TGTGCCAGCAGCTCCCGCCGGGGGTTAGCAGATACGCAGTATTTT. Amino acids: CASSSRRGLADTQYF.

The chain links TRBV4-3 to TRBJ1-2, with TRBD1 matching over 8 bases. V was clipped by 2 bases and J by 3 bases; unmatched bases: 2. This CDR3 region has 14 residues. In germline, CDR1 is LGHNA, CDR2 YSLEER. The CDR3 DNA follows: TGCGCCAGCAGCCAACAACAGGGGGACTATGGCTACACCTTC. Protein sequence: CASSQQQGDYGYTF.

The chain employs TRBV19 and TRBJ2-1; 10 bases are a match to TRBD2. This CDR3 comprises 15 residues. V dropped 5 bases and J dropped 6; count of bases not matched to a gene: 7. Germline CDR1 reads LNHDA; CDR2 reads SQIVND (reference sequence). CDR3 sequence reads: CASSPLAGVRNEQFF. The CDR3 region has the DNA TGTGCCAGTAGTCCCCTAGCGGGAGTCCGCAATGAGCAGTTCTTC.

The genes are TRBV5-6 and TRBJ1-1, with D unclear. Germline-derived CDR1 and CDR2 are SGHDT and YYEEEE. The CDR3 totals 13 residues. The V end lost 0 bases, the J end lost 8 bases, and 11 bases lay between the germline ends. CDR3 bases: TGTGCCAGCAGCTTGGCGGCGGGCAGGGAAGCTTTCTTT. This translates into CASSLAAGREAFF.

The chain employs TRBV3-1 (or the pseudogene TRBV3-2) and TRBJ1-3, with 7 bases matching TRBD1. The germline gives CDR1 LGHDT, CDR2 YNNKEL (reference sequence). The CDR3 is 16 amino acids. J gave up 0 bases and V 4 bases, and 6 bases lay outside the gene matches. Here the CDR3 reads CASSPTGTYSGNTIYF. CDR3 nucleotide sequence: TGTGCCAGCAGCCCGACAGGGACTTACTCTGGAAACACCATATATTTT.

The chain has TRBV28 and TRBJ1-5, with D possibly TRBD1 on 5 matching bases. From germline, CDR1 is MDHEN and CDR2 SYDVKM. There are 16 residues in the CDR3. Trimming shortened V by 4 bases and J by 7 bases, and 20 bases separated the two germline ends. Here the CDR3 reads CASSSGLSGEGQPQHF. CDR3 nucleotides: TGTGCCAGCAGTTCCGGACTCTCGGGGGAGGGGCAGCCCCAGCATTTT.

This chain links TRBV12-5 with TRBJ1-3; D uncertain. V dropped 2 bases and J dropped 4 bases, with 9 bases sitting between them. This CDR3 region has 14 residues. Germline V gene lookup returns CDR1 LGHNT and CDR2 FRNRAP. CDR3 nucleotides: TGTGCTAGTGGTTTGACGCGGTACGGAAACACCATATATTTT. Residues: CASGLTRYGNTIYF.

This sequence joins TRBV11-3 and TRBJ1-1; no definite D call. The ends were cut back, 5 bases at V and 1 base at J, with 11 bases in the middle. This CDR3 is built from 14 residues. Germline V lookup: CDR1 SGHNT, CDR2 YENEEA. The CDR3: CASSPGRGNTEAFF. CDR3 coding DNA: TGTGCCAGCAGCCCTGGGCGGGGGAACACTGAAGCTTTCTTT.